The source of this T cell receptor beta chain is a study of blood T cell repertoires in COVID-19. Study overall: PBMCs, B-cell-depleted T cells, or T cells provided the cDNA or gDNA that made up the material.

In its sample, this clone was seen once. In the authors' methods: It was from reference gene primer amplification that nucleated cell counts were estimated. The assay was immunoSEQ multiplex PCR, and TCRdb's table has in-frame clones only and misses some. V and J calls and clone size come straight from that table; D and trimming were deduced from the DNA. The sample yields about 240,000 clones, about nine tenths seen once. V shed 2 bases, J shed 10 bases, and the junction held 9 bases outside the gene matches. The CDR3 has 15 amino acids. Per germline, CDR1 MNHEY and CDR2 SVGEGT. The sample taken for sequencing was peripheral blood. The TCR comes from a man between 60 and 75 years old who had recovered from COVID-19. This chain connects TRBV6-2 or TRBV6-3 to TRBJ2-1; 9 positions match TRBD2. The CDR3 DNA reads TGTGCCAGCAGTTACCCCGCCGGGACTAGCTTCGAGCAGTTCTTC. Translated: CASSYPAGTSFEQFF.